This TCR beta chain was recovered during a study of blood T cells in healthy people across ages. Study as a whole: Researchers report that template switching captured about one barcoded beta molecule per two T cells.

Through a sample-barcoded 5' primer and a J-beta primer mix, a second PCR was run for roughly 7 to 11 cycles. MiXCR was run by TCRdb on the 5' RACE reads, yielding one entry per CDR3 protein. The table has over 1.5 million distinct CDR3 sequences, around half seen once. This clonotype was recorded a few times. Its antigen is currently unknown. Study-wide results and limits: Across the age range, TCR beta diversity per million T cells fell in a roughly linear way. What prevented conclusive comparison of naive and antigen-experienced cells was that PBMCs were unsorted. The study found more naive CD4+ cells and higher diversity in long-lived than aged donors.

The CDR3 is made up of 16 amino acids. V lost 5 bases and J lost 6; bases outside the gene matches: 10. In germline, CDR1 is MNHEY, CDR2 SMNVEV (reference sequence). V is TRBV27 and J is TRBJ1-6; 7 bases match TRBD1. The sequenced material came from blood. The TCR sequence derives from a woman aged 40 to 50 in good health. The CDR3 nucleotides read TGTGCCAGCAGTCCACGCAGGGACAGACCTAATTCACCCCTCCACTTT. It yields the protein CASSPRRDRPNSPLHF.